The clone carrying this T cell receptor (beta chain) appeared a few times. The target antigen is unknown. TCRdb fed the reads into MiXCR, producing one record per CDR3 protein. The table shows about 400,000 distinct CDR3 sequences, with roughly 36% occurring only once. This specimen comes from a study of T cell repertoires in cytomegalovirus infection. Study at large: Epitope selection comprised recently identified HLA-C-restricted CMV epitopes and well-studied HLA-B-restricted CMV epitopes. A matching HLA type, together with CMV infection, was signaled by public TCR beta signatures.

The CDR3 sequence is 14 residues long. Germline V CDR1 and CDR2: MDHEN, SYDVKM. J was trimmed by 6 bases and V by 4 bases; bases with no gene match: 6. Study-level findings and limits: Cumulative public TCR beta family frequency identified carriers of CMV plus the relevant HLA. The ex vivo response showed dominance by HLA-C-restricted CMV-specific TCR beta clonotypes.

Sequenced here: cultured PBMCs, sampled from culture after CMV antigen stimulation. This TCR was sampled from a human donor in good health (CMV status not recorded). Some clones in this sample may be carry-over from other donors' samples. This chain joins TRBV28 and TRBJ2-4, with 7 bases fitting TRBD1. CDR3 in amino acids: CASSSQGDGNIQYF. In DNA, the CDR3 is TGTGCCAGCAGTTCTCAGGGGGACGGAAACATTCAGTACTTC.